This T cell receptor beta chain comes out of a study of blood T cell repertoires in COVID-19. About the research overall: The samples span acute and convalescent COVID-19 from the United States, Italy and Spain. The cDNA or gDNA used as material had been derived from T cells, B-cell-depleted T cells, or PBMCs.

Per the original methods: Reference gene primer amplification gave nucleated cell count estimates. Measured with immunoSEQ multiplex PCR; TCRdb has only the in-frame clones, and not every one. For V, J and clone size, that table is used; D and trimming come from the DNA. The repertoire consists of about 310,000 clones, with around 85% occurring once and the leading ten covering about 2%. The CDR3 loop spans 13 amino acids. CDR1 and CDR2 (germline): SEHNR, FQNEAQ (reference sequence). V shed 1 base and J shed 5 bases, with 7 bases lying between them. The V gene is TRBV7-9, the J gene TRBJ2-3; D possibly corresponds to TRBD1 (6 bases). The source material was PBMCs or T cells enriched from blood (not recorded which). The sequence came from a woman in her 30s who had been exposed to COVID-19. The CDR3 spells CASSLVRGDTQYF. DNA for the CDR3: TGTGCCAGCAGCTTAGTCAGGGGAGATACGCAGTATTTT.